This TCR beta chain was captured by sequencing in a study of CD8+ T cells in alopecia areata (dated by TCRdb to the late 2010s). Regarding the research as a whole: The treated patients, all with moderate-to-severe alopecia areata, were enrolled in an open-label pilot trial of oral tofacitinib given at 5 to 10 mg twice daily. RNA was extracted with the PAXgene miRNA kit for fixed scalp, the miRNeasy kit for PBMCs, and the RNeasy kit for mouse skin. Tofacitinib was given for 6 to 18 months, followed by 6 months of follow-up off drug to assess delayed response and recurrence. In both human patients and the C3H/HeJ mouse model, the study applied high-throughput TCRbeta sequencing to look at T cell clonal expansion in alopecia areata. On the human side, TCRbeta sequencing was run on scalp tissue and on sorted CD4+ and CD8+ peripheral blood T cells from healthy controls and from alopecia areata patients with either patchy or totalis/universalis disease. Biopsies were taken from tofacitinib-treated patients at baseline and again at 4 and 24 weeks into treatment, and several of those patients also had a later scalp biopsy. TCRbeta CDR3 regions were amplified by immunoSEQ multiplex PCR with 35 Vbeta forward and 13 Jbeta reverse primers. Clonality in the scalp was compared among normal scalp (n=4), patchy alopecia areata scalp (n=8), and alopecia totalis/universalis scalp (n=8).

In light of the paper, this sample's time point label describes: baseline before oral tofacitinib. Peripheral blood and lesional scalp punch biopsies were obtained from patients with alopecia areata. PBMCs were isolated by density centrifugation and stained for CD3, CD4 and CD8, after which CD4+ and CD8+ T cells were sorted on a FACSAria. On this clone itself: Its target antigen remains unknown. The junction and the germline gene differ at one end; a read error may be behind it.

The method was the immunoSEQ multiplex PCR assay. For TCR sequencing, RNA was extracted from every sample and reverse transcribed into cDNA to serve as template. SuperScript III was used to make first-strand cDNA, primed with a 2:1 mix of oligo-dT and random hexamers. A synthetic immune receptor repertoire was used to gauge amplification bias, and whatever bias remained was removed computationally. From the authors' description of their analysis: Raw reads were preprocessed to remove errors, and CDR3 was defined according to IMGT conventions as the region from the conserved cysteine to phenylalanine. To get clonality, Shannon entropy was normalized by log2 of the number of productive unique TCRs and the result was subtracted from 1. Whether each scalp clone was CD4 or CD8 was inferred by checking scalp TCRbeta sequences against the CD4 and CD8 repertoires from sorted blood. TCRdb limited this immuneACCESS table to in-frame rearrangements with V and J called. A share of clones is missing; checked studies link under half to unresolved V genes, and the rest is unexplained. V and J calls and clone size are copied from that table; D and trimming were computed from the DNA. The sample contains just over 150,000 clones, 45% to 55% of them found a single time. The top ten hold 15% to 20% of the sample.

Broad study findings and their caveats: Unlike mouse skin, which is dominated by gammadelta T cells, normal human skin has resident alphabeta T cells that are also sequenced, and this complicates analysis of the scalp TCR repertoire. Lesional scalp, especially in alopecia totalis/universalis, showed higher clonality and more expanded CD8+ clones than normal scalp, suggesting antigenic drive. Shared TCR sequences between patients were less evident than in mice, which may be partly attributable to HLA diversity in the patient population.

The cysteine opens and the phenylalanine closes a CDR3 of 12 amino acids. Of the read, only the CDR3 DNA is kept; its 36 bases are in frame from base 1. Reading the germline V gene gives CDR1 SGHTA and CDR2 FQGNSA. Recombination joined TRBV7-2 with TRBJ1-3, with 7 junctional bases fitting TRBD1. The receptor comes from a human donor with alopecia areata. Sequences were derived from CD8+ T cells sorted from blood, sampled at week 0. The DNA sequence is TGTGCCAGCAGCTCATCCGACCGGGACAGTCGTTTT. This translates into CASSSSDRDSRF.